This T cell receptor (delta chain) was identified in a study of gamma-delta T cells after stem cell transplantation. This clone is medium-sized within its sample. The V and J ends lost 3 bases and 0 bases, in that order; junction bases with no gene match: 11. Germline lookup yields CDR1 GEAIGNYY and CDR2 EKD. The length of the CDR3 is 17 residues. TCRdb re-called the RT-PCR reads through CATT. Among approximately 2,200 delta-chain clones listed, 7.6% were seen once. The clonotype originates from a human donor. It is not recorded whose cells these are; they may come from a transplant donor. V gene TRDV2 combines with J gene TRDJ1; 8 nucleotides match TRDD3. Specimen: gamma-delta T cells. The CDR3 nucleotides are TGTGCCTGTGACGTACTGGGGGGCTTGGAGTACACCGATAAACTCATCTTT. Translating it yields CACDVLGGLEYTDKLIF.